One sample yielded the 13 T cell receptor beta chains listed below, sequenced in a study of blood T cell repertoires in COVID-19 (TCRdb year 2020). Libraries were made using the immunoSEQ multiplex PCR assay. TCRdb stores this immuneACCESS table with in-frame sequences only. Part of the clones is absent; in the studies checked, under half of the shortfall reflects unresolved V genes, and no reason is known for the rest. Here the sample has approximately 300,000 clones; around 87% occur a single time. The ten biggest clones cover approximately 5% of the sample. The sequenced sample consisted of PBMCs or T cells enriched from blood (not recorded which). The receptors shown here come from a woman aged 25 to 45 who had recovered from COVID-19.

In nucleotides, the CDR3 is TGTGCCAGTAGTATTTCCGGGAAATCAATGGAAAAACTGTTTTTT. Its translation: CASSISGKSMEKLFF. This rearrangement joins TRBV19 to TRBJ1-4; the D is unclear. CDR1 and CDR2 from the germline V gene are LNHDA and SQIVND (reference sequence). The CDR3 length is 15 residues. V lost 3 bases, J lost 8 bases, and 16 bases lay in between.

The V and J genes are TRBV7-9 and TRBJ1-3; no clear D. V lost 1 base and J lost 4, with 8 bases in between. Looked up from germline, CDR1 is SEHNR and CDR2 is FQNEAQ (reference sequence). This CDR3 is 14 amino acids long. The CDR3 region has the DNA TGTGCCAGCAGCTTAGTTGCGGGAGGAAACACCATATATTTT. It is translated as CASSLVAGGNTIYF.

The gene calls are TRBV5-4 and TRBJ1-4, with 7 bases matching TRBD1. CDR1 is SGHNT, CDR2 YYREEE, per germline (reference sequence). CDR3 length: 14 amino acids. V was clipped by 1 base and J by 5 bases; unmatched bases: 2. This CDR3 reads CASSLQGVNEKLFF. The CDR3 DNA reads TGTGCCAGCAGCTTGCAGGGGGTGAATGAAAAACTGTTTTTT.

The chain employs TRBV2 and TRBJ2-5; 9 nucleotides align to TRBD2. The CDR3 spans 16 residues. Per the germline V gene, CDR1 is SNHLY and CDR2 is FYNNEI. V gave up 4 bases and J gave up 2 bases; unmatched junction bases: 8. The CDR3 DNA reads TGTGCCAGCAGTGGGGGAAGACTAGCGGAACAAGAGACCCAGTACTTC. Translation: CASSGGRLAEQETQYF.

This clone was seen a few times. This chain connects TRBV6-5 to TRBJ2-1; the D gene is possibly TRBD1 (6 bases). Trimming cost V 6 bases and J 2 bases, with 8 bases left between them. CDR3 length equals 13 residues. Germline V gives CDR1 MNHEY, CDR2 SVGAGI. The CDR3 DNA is TGTGCCAGCAGACAGGGTACCTACAATGAGCAGTTCTTC. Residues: CASRQGTYNEQFF.

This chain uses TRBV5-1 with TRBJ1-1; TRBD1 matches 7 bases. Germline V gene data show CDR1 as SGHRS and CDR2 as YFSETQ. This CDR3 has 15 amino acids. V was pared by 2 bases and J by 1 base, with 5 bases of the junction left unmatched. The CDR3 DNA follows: TGCGCCAGCAGCTTCAGGGACAGAGCGAACACTGAAGCTTTCTTT. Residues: CASSFRDRANTEAFF.

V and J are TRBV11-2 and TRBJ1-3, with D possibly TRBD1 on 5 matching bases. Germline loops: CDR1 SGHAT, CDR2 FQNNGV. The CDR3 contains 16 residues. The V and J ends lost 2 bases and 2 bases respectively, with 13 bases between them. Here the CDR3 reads CASSLPRGGAGNTIYF. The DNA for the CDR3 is TGTGCCAGCAGCTTACCCCGGGGAGGGGCTGGAAACACCATATATTTT.

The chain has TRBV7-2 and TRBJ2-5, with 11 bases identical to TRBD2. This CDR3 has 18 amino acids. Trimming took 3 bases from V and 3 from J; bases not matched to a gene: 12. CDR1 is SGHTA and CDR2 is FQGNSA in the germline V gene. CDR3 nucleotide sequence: TGTGCCAGCAGCTTTCCAGTGGTAGCGGGGGGGCCTGAAGAGACCCAGTACTTC. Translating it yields CASSFPVVAGGPEETQYF. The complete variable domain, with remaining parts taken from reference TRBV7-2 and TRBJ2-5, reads GAGVSQSPSNKVTEKGKDVELRCDPISGHTALYWYRQSLGQGLEFLIYFQGNSAPDKSGLPSDRFSAERTGGSVSTLTIQRTQQEDSAVYLCASSFPVVAGGPEETQYFGPGTRLLVL.

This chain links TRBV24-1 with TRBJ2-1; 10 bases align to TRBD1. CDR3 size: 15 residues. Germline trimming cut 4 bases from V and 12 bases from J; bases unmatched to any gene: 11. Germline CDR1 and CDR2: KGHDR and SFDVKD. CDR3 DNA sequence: TGTGCCACCAGTGACCCGGGACAGGGGACCCCAAGGCAGTTCTTC. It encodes CATSDPGQGTPRQFF.

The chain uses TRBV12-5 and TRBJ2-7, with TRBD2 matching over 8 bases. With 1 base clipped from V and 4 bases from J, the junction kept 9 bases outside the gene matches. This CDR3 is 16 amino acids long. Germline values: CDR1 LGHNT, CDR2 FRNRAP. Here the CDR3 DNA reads TGTGCTAGTGGTTTGGCCTCCTTGGCGGGGGGATACGAGCAGTACTTC. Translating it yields CASGLASLAGGYEQYF.

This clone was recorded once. The chain's CDR3 is CASSERTGEKLFF. In DNA, the CDR3 is TGTGCCAGCAGTGAAAGGACAGGTGAAAAACTGTTTTTT. This sequence joins TRBV25-1 and TRBJ1-4; 7 bases agree with TRBD1. There are 13 residues in the CDR3. Germline lookup yields CDR1 MGHDK and CDR2 SYGVNS. The J segment lost 7 bases and the V segment lost 2 bases, leaving 1 base of the junction unmatched.

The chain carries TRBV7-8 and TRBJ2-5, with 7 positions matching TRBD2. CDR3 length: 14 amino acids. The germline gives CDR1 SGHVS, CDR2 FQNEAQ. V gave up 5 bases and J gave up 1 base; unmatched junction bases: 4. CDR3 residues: CASSRRLAQETQYF. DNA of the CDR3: TGTGCCAGCAGCCGGCGACTAGCCCAAGAGACCCAGTACTTC.

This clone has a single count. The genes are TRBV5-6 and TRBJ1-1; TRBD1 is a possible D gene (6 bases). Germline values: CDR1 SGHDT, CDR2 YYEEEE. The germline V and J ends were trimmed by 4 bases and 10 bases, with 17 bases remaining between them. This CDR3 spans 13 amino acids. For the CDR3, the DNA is TGTGCCAGCAGCCTTACAGGGCCGGAGGTAGCTTTCTTT. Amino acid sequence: CASSLTGPEVAFF.